This T cell receptor beta chain is from a study of early T cells in non-severe SARS-CoV-2 infection. Study information: With bulk RNA from unsorted whole blood as input, sequencing yielded unpaired chains.

The length of the CDR3 is 14 residues. CDR1 is KGHSH and CDR2 is LQKENI in the germline V gene. Trimming removed 6 bases at V and 6 bases at J, with 14 bases between. TCRdb re-analysed the 5' RACE reads in MiXCR, keeping a single row per CDR3 protein. The sample lists fewer than 50,000 distinct CDR3 sequences; 5.5% to 8% were seen once. The TCR originated in an adult who was a healthcare worker with PCR-confirmed SARS-CoV-2 infection or an uninfected control (not recorded which). This chain joins TRBV18 and TRBJ1-4; D is unclear. The sample here was whole blood, taken at baseline. CDR3 residues: CASSPSQTYEKLFF. The CDR3 DNA follows: TGTGCCAGCTCTCCCTCGCAGACTTATGAAAAACTGTTTTTT.